Shown below are 7 T cell receptor beta chains from a single sample sequenced in a study of blood T cell repertoires in COVID-19. The assay was immunoSEQ multiplex PCR, and TCRdb's table has in-frame clones only and misses some. Of fewer than 250,000 clones in the sample, roughly nine tenths were seen once. Sequencing input: peripheral blood. These receptor sequences come from a man aged 30 to 45 with acute or convalescent COVID-19.

The chain recombines TRBV4-1 with TRBJ2-3; 8 positions match TRBD2. Germline CDR1 and CDR2: MGHRA and YSYEKL. Trimming removed 6 bases from V and 9 bases from J; junction bases left unmatched: 2. The CDR3 is 11 amino acids. The CDR3 sequence: CASRAGETQYF. The CDR3 region has the DNA TGCGCCAGCAGAGCGGGGGAGACGCAGTATTTT.

The chain is built from TRBV4-1 and TRBJ2-7; 9 bases agree with TRBD2. Germline assignment: CDR1 MGHRA and CDR2 YSYEKL. V was pared by 6 bases and J by 5 bases, with 23 bases of the junction left unmatched. The CDR3 length is 19 residues. The DNA of the CDR3 is TGCGCCAGCAGACCCCTTTTTGCGGGAGGGCCTGTTATGCTACACGAGCAGTACTTC. This translates into CASRPLFAGGPVMLHEQYF.

The CDR3 loop is CASSQDYNNEQFF. For the CDR3, the DNA is TGTGCCAGCAGCCAGGACTATAACAATGAGCAGTTCTTC. The J gene is TRBJ2-1, the V gene TRBV7-2, with a tentative D call TRBD2 (6 bases). The CDR3 runs to 13 residues. Trimming cost V 5 bases and J 5 bases, with 10 bases left between them. Germline V gene sequence: CDR1 SGHTA, CDR2 FQGNSA.

The chain recombines TRBV5-1 with TRBJ2-3; 10 positions agree with TRBD2. The CDR3 runs 20 residues. Germline V gene sequence: CDR1 SGHRS, CDR2 YFSETQ. The junction had 18 bases not matched to a gene; V was cut back by 0 bases and J by 5 bases. The CDR3: CASSLAQRAGGPNGGDTQYF. The CDR3 bases are TGCGCCAGCAGCTTGGCCCAGAGAGCGGGGGGGCCAAATGGGGGAGATACGCAGTATTTT.

This chain links TRBV13 with TRBJ2-7; 9 nucleotides match TRBD1. The V and J ends lost 2 bases and 5 bases, in that order; junction bases with no gene match: 10. The CDR3 extends over 16 amino acids. The germline V gene has CDR1 PRHDT and CDR2 FYEKMQ (reference sequence). The DNA for the CDR3 is TGTGCCAGCAGCTTAAGGCCCGGACAGGGGTTACACGAGCAGTACTTC. Its translation is CASSLRPGQGLHEQYF.

V is TRBV29-1 and J is TRBJ2-3; 10 bases map to TRBD1. The ends lost 7 bases at V and 5 bases at J; junction bases unmatched: 9. The CDR3 extends over 14 amino acids. CDR1 is SQVTM and CDR2 is ANQGSEA in the germline V gene. The CDR3 sequence is CSAAGTGVGDTQYF. The CDR3 bases are TGCAGCGCCGCTGGGACAGGGGTGGGAGATACGCAGTATTTT.

V gene TRBV11-3 combines with J gene TRBJ2-1; TRBD2 agrees at 9 bases. CDR1 SGHNT and CDR2 YENEEA come from the germline V gene. V shed 4 bases, J shed 5 bases, and the junction held 0 bases outside the gene matches. The CDR3 consists of 13 residues. CDR3 in amino acids: CASSSSGDNEQFF. CDR3 nucleotide sequence: TGTGCCAGCAGCTCTAGCGGGGACAATGAGCAGTTCTTC.